This T cell receptor (beta chain) was sequenced during a study of blood T cell repertoires in COVID-19. Germline V gene lookup returns CDR1 SGHTA and CDR2 FQGTGA. V was shortened by 0 bases and J by 1 base, with 15 bases between the two germline ends. The CDR3 contains 17 residues. This clone was seen many times. Original data processing: The assay estimated nucleated cells by amplifying reference gene primers. The protocol was immunoSEQ multiplex PCR, while the TCRdb copy is restricted to in-frame clones and leaves out a portion. From that table come the V and J calls and clone size; the DNA was used to work out D and trimming. The table shows a few hundred thousand clones, with around four fifths occurring only once.

The rearrangement links TRBV7-3 to TRBJ1-1; TRBD1 is a possible D gene (6 bases). This clonotype was obtained from a man aged 35-49 years who had recovered from COVID-19. Sequencing was carried out using PBMCs or T cells enriched from blood (not recorded which). For the CDR3, the DNA is TGTGCCAGCAGCTTAACCCTCCTGGCAGGGGAGAACACTGAAGCTTTCTTT. Its translation is CASSLTLLAGENTEAFF.